The T cell receptor beta chain described here comes from a study of CD8 T cells in ankylosing spondylitis listed by TCRdb under 2017. Broadly, across the study: The study set out to find disease-linked TCR variants by profiling T cell receptor beta repertoires in ankylosing spondylitis patients and healthy donors. Samples of peripheral blood were taken, and for ankylosing spondylitis patients, synovial fluid was collected as well. The full study cohort comprised roughly 24 ankylosing spondylitis patients and roughly 110 healthy donors. What the authors observed across the whole study: Blood from ankylosing spondylitis patients appeared to be characterized by a TCR beta motif composed of roughly eight highly homologous amino acid variants. Some of the motif variants had been reported before in the synovial fluid and blood of reactive arthritis patients, a finding that suggests common disease-initiation mechanisms. The disease-linked clones had a CD8+ phenotype and were found at relatively low frequencies in peripheral blood. Significant enrichment of the disease-linked clones was reported in matched synovial fluid samples from ankylosing spondylitis patients.

Taken from the germline V gene, the CDR1 and CDR2 loops are SGHDT and YYEEEE. Here V drops 2 bases and J drops 4 bases, and the junction holds 10 bases not matched to any gene. Measured from the cysteine to the phenylalanine, the CDR3 is 16 residues long. Of the read, only the CDR3 DNA is kept; its 48 bases are in frame from base 1. TCRdb records Illumina HiSeq 2500 as the sequencer. Quantitative 5'-RACE with molecular barcodes was used to prepare TCR beta libraries. Per the source publication's procedure: Disease-linked TCR variants were identified with a new computational method built on a probabilistic model of VDJ rearrangement. The public reads were reprocessed in TCRdb via fastp at Q25 and MiXCR, keeping in-frame beta chains. Each CDR3 protein gets just one entry, which takes the most common genes and DNA from the rows behind it. These V and J calls originate from TCRdb's pipeline instead of the authors' own analysis. The sample table lists approximately 290,000 distinct CDR3 sequences, under 25% of them with a count of one. The ten biggest clones cover 3.5% of the sample.

This clonotype was picked up a small number of times. It has no known antigen specificity. No base-level quality is on record; no much larger clone is a single base apart. The TCR comes from a female donor with ankylosing spondylitis or in good health (not recorded which). The sample comprised blood, either unsorted or a sorted T cell fraction (not recorded which). The chain joins TRBV5-6 to TRBJ1-2, with 8 central nucleotides matching TRBD1. The sequence in DNA is TGTGCCAGCAGCTTATTTCGGGACAGGTTAACCTATGGCTACACCTTC. It encodes CASSLFRDRLTYGYTF. The entire variable domain, with the stretches around the CDR3 drawn from the reference TRBV5-6 and TRBJ1-2 proteins, is DAGVTQSPTHLIKTRGQQVTLRCSPKSGHDTVSWYQQALGQGPQFIFQYYEEEERQRGNFPDRFSGHQFPNYSSELNVNALLLGDSALYLCASSLFRDRLTYGYTFGSGTRLTVV.